Below, 21 T cell receptor beta chains from the same sample are listed, as sequenced in a study of neoadjuvant anti-PD-1 for oral cavity cancer. Sequencing used immunoSEQ multiplex PCR; TCRdb keeps in-frame clones, though not all of them. Of tens of thousands of clones listed, approximately 82% were seen once; the top ten hold approximately 3.6%. The sample was PBMCs, taken before nivolumab (anti-PD-1) treatment. These receptors all come from a person between 40 and 80 years old with oral cavity squamous cell carcinoma.

The rearrangement joins TRBV4-1 to TRBJ2-2; D may match TRBD1 or TRBD2 (6 bases each). The germline V and J ends were trimmed by 3 bases and 6 bases, with 11 bases remaining between them. This CDR3 contains 14 residues. The germline V gene has CDR1 MGHRA and CDR2 YSYEKL. CDR3 nucleotides: TGCGCCAGCAGCCACAACAGGGAGGCCGGGGAGCTGTTTTTT. It yields the protein CASSHNREAGELFF.

The rearrangement uses TRBV11-2 and TRBJ1-2; a weak D match, TRBD1 (5 bases). The CDR3 length is 13 residues. Germline V gives CDR1 SGHAT, CDR2 FQNNGV. Trimming left V 2 bases short and J 8 bases short, with 12 bases between. Here the CDR3 DNA reads TGTGCCAGCAGCTTAATCAGTTCAGGGGGCTACACCTTC. It translates to CASSLISSGGYTF. The full variable domain, with the rest looked up from reference TRBV11-2 and TRBJ1-2, is EAGVAQSPRYKIIEKRQSVAFWCNPISGHATLYWYQQILGQGPKLLIQFQNNGVVDDSQLPKDRFSAERLKGVDSTLKIQPAKLEDSAVYLCASSLISSGGYTFGSGTRLTVV.

This clone has just one count. The rearrangement joins TRBV5-8 to TRBJ2-2; 10 nucleotides align to TRBD1. Germline loops: CDR1 SGHTS, CDR2 YDEGEE. This CDR3 contains 16 residues. Trimming removed 1 base from V and 5 bases from J; junction bases left unmatched: 5. The CDR3 here is CASSLKGTGVTGELFF. CDR3 nucleotide sequence: TGTGCCAGCAGCTTGAAGGGGACAGGGGTTACCGGGGAGCTGTTTTTT.

The DNA for the CDR3 is TGTGCCAGCAGCACAACAGGGAGAGGTGGCTACACCTTC. It translates to CASSTTGRGGYTF. This chain links TRBV7-3 with TRBJ1-2, with a tentative D call TRBD1 (6 bases). Germline CDR1 and CDR2: SGHTA and FQGTGA. The CDR3 loop spans 13 amino acids. V was trimmed by 5 bases and J by 7 bases, leaving 14 bases between them. Looking up the rest from reference TRBV7-3 and TRBJ1-2 gives the full variable domain: GAGVSQTPSNKVTEKGKYVELRCDPISGHTALYWYRQSLGQGPEFLIYFQGTGAADDSGLPNDRFFAVRPEGSVSTLKIQRTERGDSAVYLCASSTTGRGGYTFGSGTRLTVV.

The J gene is TRBJ1-1, the V gene TRBV2; D is possibly TRBD1 (6 bases). V was shortened by 2 bases and J by 7 bases, with 11 bases between the two germline ends. The CDR3 has 13 residues. Germline V gene sequence: CDR1 SNHLY, CDR2 FYNNEI. The CDR3 DNA is TGTGCCAGCAGTGAATTAGGGGGACGTGAAGCTTTCTTT. Amino acids: CASSELGGREAFF.

This clone was picked up a small number of times. The chain carries TRBV30 and TRBJ2-4; no firm D call. V shed 2 bases and J shed 1 base, with 9 bases lying between them. Germline CDR1 and CDR2: GTSNPN and SVGIG (reference sequence). The CDR3 has 14 residues. In DNA, the CDR3 is TGTGCCTGGAGTAAAGCTAGGGCCAAAAACATTCAGTACTTC. Protein product: CAWSKARAKNIQYF.

V gene TRBV6-4 combines with J gene TRBJ2-2; D call uncertain. CDR3 length equals 15 residues. Trimming left V 6 bases short and J 0 bases short, with 11 bases between. From germline, CDR1 is MRHNA and CDR2 SNTAGT. The chain's CDR3 is CASSTLRTNTGELFF. CDR3 DNA sequence: TGTGCCAGCAGCACACTTCGTACGAACACCGGGGAGCTGTTTTTT.

V gene TRBV6-5 combines with J gene TRBJ2-7; the D call may be TRBD1 or TRBD2 (6 bases each). V was clipped by 5 bases and J by 5 bases, with 13 bases between them. The CDR3 contains 13 residues. Germline V gene lookup returns CDR1 MNHEY and CDR2 SVGAGI. CDR3 sequence (DNA): TGTGCCAGCAGTAGGGGGGAGGTCGACGAGCAGTACTTC. Translated, it gives CASSRGEVDEQYF.

This clone was seen only once. The CDR3 loop is CASSDAGLPGQYF. The DNA for the CDR3 is TGTGCCAGCAGTGATGCGGGACTACCCGGGCAGTACTTC. J is TRBJ2-7 and V is TRBV6-1, with 7 nucleotides matching TRBD2. CDR3 length equals 13 residues. J was trimmed by 9 bases and V by 3 bases; bases with no gene match: 8. Germline V CDR1 and CDR2: MNHNS, SASEGT.

Here the CDR3 reads CASSLGEPGNTIYF. CDR3 DNA: TGCGCCAGCAGCTTGGGGGAACCTGGAAACACCATATATTTT. The chain carries TRBV5-1 and TRBJ1-3; D gene unclear. V lost 0 bases and J lost 2, with 6 bases in between. The germline CDR1 and CDR2 sequences are SGHRS and YFSETQ. This CDR3 has 14 amino acids.

This clone was seen a single time. The V gene is TRBV11-2, the J gene TRBJ2-7; no firm D call. Trimming took 2 bases from V and 6 from J, leaving 11 bases between them. The germline gives CDR1 SGHAT, CDR2 FQNNGV. This CDR3 has 13 residues. The DNA of the CDR3 is TGTGCCAGCAGCTTATCTCTCTCAGGCGAGCAGTACTTC. Translation gives CASSLSLSGEQYF.

The chain joins TRBV6-5 to TRBJ1-6, with D possibly TRBD1 on 5 matching bases. Germline CDR1 is MNHEY and CDR2 is SVGAGI. The CDR3 is 15 residues long. Trimming left V 4 bases short and J 0 bases short, with 7 bases between. CDR3 nucleotides: TGTGCCAGCAGTTGGGGGAGCTCCTATAATTCACCCCTCCACTTT. Protein product: CASSWGSSYNSPLHF.

This clone was found once. CDR3 sequence: CASSVEGLNYGYTF. CDR3 bases: TGTGCCAGCAGCGTAGAGGGCCTTAACTATGGCTACACCTTC. The chain uses TRBV9 and TRBJ1-2; D is ambiguous. The germline V and J ends were trimmed by 0 bases and 1 base, with 7 bases remaining between them. This CDR3 region has 14 residues. Germline V gene sequence: CDR1 SGDLS, CDR2 YYNGEE. The complete variable domain, with remaining parts taken from reference TRBV9 and TRBJ1-2, reads DSGVTQTPKHLITATGQRVTLRCSPRSGDLSVYWYQQSLDQGLQFLIQYYNGEERAKGNILERFSAQQFPDLHSELNLSSLELGDSALYFCASSVEGLNYGYTFGSGTRLTVV.

The chain links TRBV2 to TRBJ1-4; D not certain. Germline V lookup: CDR1 SNHLY, CDR2 FYNNEI. The CDR3 contains 15 residues. Between the trimmed V and J ends, which lost 7 bases and 10 bases, there was a span of 22 bases. CDR3 in amino acids: CASIPRWGAAGKLFF. As DNA, the CDR3 is TGTGCCAGCATCCCACGGTGGGGAGCGGCGGGAAAACTGTTTTTT.

The chain joins TRBV10-1 to TRBJ2-1; 10 positions agree with TRBD2. V trimming: 6 bases; J trimming: 0 bases; junction bases outside the gene matches: 8. Germline V CDR1 and CDR2: WNHNN, SYGVQD (reference sequence). This CDR3 spans 17 amino acids. CDR3 coding DNA: TGCGCCAGCAGCAGGACTAGCGGCCCAAGCTCCTACAATGAGCAGTTCTTC. Amino acid sequence: CASSRTSGPSSYNEQFF.

The chain employs TRBV7-2 and TRBJ1-5; TRBD1 aligns across 8 bases. This CDR3 region has 14 residues. Germline CDR1 and CDR2: SGHTA and FQGNSA. V was pared by 1 base and J by 6 bases, with 2 bases of the junction left unmatched. The CDR3 DNA sequence: TGTGCCAGCAGCTTAGACAGGGGGAGTCAGCCCCAGCATTTT. It codes for CASSLDRGSQPQHF.

V usage is TRBV7-3 and J usage is TRBJ2-1, with D tentatively TRBD2 (6 bases). Trimming took off 5 bases at V and 3 bases at J, with 14 bases between the two ends. This CDR3 contains 15 residues. Germline V gene data show CDR1 as SGHTA and CDR2 as FQGTGA. In DNA, the CDR3 is TGTGCCAGCAGCCCCGGGAGTTGGTACTACAATGAGCAGTTCTTC. Protein sequence: CASSPGSWYYNEQFF.

This sequence joins TRBV6-4 and TRBJ2-1; TRBD1 is a possible D gene (5 bases). From germline, CDR1 is MRHNA and CDR2 SNTAGT. The CDR3 consists of 16 residues. V gave up 5 bases and J gave up 5 bases, with 19 bases separating them. CDR3 in amino acids: CASSKDSPSKNNEQFF. The DNA of the CDR3 is TGTGCCAGCAGTAAAGACAGCCCCTCGAAGAACAATGAGCAGTTCTTC.

This clone has more than one count but fewer than ten. This chain links TRBV2 with TRBJ1-1; the match to TRBD1 covers 9 bases. V was clipped by 10 bases and J by 5 bases; unmatched bases: 11. CDR1 SNHLY and CDR2 FYNNEI come from the germline V gene. The CDR3 covers 14 residues. The CDR3 spells CATGDREKSTEAFF. The CDR3 DNA sequence: TGTGCCACCGGGGACAGGGAAAAATCTACTGAAGCTTTCTTT.

As to this clone: Sequence at one end of the junction differs from germline and may be a read error. The rearrangement uses TRBV7-7 and TRBJ2-5; D is uncertain. The germline CDR1 and CDR2 sequences are SSHAT and FNYEAQ (reference sequence). The CDR3 is 13 residues long. The CDR3 sequence: CASSLGFQETQYF. The CDR3 DNA sequence: TGTGCTAGCAGCTTGGGCTTCCAAGAGACCCAGTACTTC.

The chain employs TRBV10-3 and TRBJ2-3; unclear D gene. CDR1 and CDR2 from the germline V gene are ENHRY and SYGVKD. This CDR3 contains 15 residues. The V gene lost 2 bases and the J gene lost 6 bases, with 15 bases spanning the gap. CDR3 sequence (DNA): TGTGCCATCAGTGAGGGGATGAAATCTTGGGATACGCAGTATTTT. Residues: CAISEGMKSWDTQYF.